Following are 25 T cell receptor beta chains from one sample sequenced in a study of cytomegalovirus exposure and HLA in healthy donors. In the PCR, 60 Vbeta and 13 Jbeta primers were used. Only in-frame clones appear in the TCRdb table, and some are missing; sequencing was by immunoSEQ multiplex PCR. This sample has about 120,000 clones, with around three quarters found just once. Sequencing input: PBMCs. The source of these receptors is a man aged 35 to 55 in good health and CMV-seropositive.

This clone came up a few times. The CDR3, as DNA: TGCGCCAGCAGCTCGACAGTATCTGGGGCCAACGTCCTGACTTTC. This gives the protein CASSSTVSGANVLTF. The rearrangement uses TRBV5-1 and TRBJ2-6; D is perhaps TRBD1 (5 bases). CDR1 is SGHRS and CDR2 is YFSETQ in the germline V gene. CDR3 size: 15 residues. Trimming pared 3 bases from V and 1 base from J, leaving 8 bases between.

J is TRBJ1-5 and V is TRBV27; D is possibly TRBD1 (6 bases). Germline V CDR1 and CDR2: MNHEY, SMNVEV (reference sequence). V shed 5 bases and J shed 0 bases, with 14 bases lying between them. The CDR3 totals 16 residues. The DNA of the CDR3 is TGTGCCAGCAGTCTCACAGGGTTGGATAGCAATCAGCCCCAGCATTTT. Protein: CASSLTGLDSNQPQHF.

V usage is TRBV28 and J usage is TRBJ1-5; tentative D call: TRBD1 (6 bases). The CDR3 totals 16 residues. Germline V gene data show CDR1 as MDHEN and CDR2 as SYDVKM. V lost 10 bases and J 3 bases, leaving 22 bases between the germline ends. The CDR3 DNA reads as TGTGCCACCGAAACAGGACAGCGAGCGGTCAATCAGCCCCAGCATTTT. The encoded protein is CATETGQRAVNQPQHF.

CDR3 region: CASSLAWGTGGSNSPLHF. CDR3 nucleotide sequence: TGTGCCAGCAGCTTAGCGTGGGGGACAGGGGGCAGTAATTCACCCCTCCACTTT. V gene TRBV7-2 combines with J gene TRBJ1-6, with 12 nucleotides matching TRBD1. V shed 0 bases and J 6 bases; nucleotides not matched to a gene: 6. CDR1 is SGHTA, CDR2 FQGNSA, per germline. The CDR3 sequence is 18 residues long.

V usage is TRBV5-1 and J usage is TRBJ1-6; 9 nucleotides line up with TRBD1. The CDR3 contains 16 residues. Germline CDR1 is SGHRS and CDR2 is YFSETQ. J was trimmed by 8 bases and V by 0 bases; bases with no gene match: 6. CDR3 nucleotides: TGCGCCAGCAGCTTGGATACAGGGGGCGTAGATTCACCCCTCCACTTT. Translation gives CASSLDTGGVDSPLHF.

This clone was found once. The CDR3 DNA sequence: TGTGCCAGCAGTTCGACAGTACCCTACCAAGAGACCCAGTACTTC. This sequence encodes CASSSTVPYQETQYF. The chain links TRBV6-5 to TRBJ2-5, with a weak D call TRBD1 (5 bases). The CDR3 is made up of 15 amino acids. The germline gives CDR1 MNHEY, CDR2 SVGAGI. Trimming left V 4 bases short and J 0 bases short, with 12 bases between.

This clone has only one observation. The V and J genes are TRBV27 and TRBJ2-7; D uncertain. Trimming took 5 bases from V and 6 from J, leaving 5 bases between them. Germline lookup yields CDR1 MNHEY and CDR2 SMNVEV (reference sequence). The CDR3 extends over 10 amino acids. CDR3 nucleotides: TGTGCCAGCAGTCCTCCCGAGCAGTACTTC. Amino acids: CASSPPEQYF.

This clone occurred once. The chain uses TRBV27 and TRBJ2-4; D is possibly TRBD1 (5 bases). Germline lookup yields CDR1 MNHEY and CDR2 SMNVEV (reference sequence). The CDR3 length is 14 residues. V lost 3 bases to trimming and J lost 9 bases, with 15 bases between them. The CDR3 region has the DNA TGTGCCAGCAGTTTTCAAGGCAGGGTAGGCATTCAGTACTTC. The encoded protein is CASSFQGRVGIQYF.

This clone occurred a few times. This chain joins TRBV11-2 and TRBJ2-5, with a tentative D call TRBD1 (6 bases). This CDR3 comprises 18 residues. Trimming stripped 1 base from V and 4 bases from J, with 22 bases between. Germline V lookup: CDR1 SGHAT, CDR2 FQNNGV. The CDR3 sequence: CASSLGSGTYRPRETQYF. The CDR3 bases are TGTGCCAGCAGCTTAGGGTCCGGGACATACAGACCCCGAGAGACCCAGTACTTC.

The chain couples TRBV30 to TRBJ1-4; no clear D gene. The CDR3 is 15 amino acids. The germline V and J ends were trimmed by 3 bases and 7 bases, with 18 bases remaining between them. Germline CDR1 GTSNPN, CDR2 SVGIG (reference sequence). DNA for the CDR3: TGTGCCTGGAGCGCAATTTTTTCTTCGGGTGAAAAACTGTTTTTT. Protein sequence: CAWSAIFSSGEKLFF. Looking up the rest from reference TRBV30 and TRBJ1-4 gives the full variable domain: SQTIHQWPATLVQPVGSPLSLECTVEGTSNPNLYWYRQAAGRGLQLLFYSVGIGQISSEVPQNLSASRPQDRQFILSSKKLLLSDSGFYLCAWSAIFSSGEKLFFGSGTQLSVL.

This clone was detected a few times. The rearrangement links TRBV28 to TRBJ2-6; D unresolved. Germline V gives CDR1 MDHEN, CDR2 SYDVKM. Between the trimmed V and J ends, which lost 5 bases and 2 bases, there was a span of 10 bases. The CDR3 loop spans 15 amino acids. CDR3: CASSPPVAGANVLTF. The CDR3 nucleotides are TGTGCCAGCAGTCCCCCCGTCGCTGGGGCCAACGTCCTGACTTTC.

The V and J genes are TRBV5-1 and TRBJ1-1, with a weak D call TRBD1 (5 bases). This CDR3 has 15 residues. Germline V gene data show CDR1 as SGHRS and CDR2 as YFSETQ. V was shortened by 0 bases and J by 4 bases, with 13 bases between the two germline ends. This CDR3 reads CASSLGGGEGTEAFF. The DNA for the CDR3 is TGCGCCAGCAGCTTGGGGGGCGGGGAGGGCACTGAAGCTTTCTTT.

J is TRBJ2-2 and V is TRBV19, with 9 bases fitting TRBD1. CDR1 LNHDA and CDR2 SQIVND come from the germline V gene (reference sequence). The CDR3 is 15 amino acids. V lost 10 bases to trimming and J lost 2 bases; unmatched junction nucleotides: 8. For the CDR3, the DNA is TGTGCCACCAAAAACAGGGGGCTTAACACCGGGGAGCTGTTTTTT. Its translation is CATKNRGLNTGELFF.

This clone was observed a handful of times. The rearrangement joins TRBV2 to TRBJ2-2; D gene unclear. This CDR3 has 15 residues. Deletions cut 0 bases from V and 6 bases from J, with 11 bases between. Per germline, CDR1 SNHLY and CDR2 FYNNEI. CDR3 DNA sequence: TGTGCCAGCAGTGAAGCCGATGTTGCGCCCGGGGAGCTGTTTTTT. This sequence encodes CASSEADVAPGELFF.

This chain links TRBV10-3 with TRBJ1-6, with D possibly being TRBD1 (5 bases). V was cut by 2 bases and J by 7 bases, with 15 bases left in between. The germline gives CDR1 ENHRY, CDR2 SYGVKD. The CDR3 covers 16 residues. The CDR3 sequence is CAISETAGTKNSPLHF. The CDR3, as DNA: TGTGCCATCAGTGAGACGGCGGGGACTAAAAATTCACCCCTCCACTTT.

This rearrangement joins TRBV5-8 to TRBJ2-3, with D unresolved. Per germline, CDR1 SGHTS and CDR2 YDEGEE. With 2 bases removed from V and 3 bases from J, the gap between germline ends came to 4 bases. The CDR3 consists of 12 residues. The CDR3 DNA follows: TGTGCCAGCAGCTTACGGACAGATACGCAGTATTTT. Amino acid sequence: CASSLRTDTQYF.

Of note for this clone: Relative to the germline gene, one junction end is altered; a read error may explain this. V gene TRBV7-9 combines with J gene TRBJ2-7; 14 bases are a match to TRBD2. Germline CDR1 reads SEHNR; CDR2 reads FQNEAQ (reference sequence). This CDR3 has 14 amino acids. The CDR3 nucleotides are TGTGCCAGCAGCTCCCTGGGACTAGCGGGGGCCTCCGACTTC. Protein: CASSSLGLAGASDF.

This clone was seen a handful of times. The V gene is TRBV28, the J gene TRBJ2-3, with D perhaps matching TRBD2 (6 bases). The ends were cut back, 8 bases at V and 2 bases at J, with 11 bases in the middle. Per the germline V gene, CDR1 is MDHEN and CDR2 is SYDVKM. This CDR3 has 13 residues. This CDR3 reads CASLGGVTDTQYF. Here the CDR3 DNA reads TGTGCCAGCCTTGGCGGGGTCACAGATACGCAGTATTTT.

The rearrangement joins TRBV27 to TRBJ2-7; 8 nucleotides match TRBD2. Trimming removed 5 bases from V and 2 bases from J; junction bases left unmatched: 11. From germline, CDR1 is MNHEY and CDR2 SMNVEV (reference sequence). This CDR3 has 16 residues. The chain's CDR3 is CASSPGGGDYPYEQYF. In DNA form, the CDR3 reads TGTGCCAGCAGTCCCGGGGGGGGTGACTACCCCTACGAGCAGTACTTC.

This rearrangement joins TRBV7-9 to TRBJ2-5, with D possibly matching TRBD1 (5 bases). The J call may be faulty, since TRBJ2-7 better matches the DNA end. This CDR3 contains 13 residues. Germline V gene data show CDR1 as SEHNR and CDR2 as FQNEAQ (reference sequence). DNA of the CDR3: TGTGCCAGCAGTCTGACAGACCGGCACGAGCAGTACTTC. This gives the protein CASSLTDRHEQYF.

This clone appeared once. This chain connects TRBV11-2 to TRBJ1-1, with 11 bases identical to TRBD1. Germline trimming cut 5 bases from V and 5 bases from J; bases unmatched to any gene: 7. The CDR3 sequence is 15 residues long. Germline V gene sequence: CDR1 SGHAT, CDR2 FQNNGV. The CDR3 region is CASSPGTGGKTEAFF. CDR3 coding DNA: TGTGCCAGCAGCCCGGGGACAGGGGGGAAAACTGAAGCTTTCTTT. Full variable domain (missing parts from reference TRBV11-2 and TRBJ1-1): EAGVAQSPRYKIIEKRQSVAFWCNPISGHATLYWYQQILGQGPKLLIQFQNNGVVDDSQLPKDRFSAERLKGVDSTLKIQPAKLEDSAVYLCASSPGTGGKTEAFFGQGTRLTVV.

This CDR3 is CAISTGTGGLYEQYF. In nucleotides, the CDR3 is TGTGCCATCAGTACCGGGACAGGGGGCTTATACGAGCAGTACTTC. The chain joins TRBV10-3 to TRBJ2-7; 12 positions match TRBD1. Germline loops: CDR1 ENHRY, CDR2 SYGVKD. With V trimmed by 5 bases and J by 4 bases, 6 bases remained unmatched. There are 15 residues in the CDR3.

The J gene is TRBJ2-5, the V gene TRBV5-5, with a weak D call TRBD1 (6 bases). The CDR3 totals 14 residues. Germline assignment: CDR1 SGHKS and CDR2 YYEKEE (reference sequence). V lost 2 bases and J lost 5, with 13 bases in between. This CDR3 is CASSFPGHWETQYF. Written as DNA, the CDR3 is TGTGCCAGCAGCTTTCCGGGACATTGGGAGACCCAGTACTTC.

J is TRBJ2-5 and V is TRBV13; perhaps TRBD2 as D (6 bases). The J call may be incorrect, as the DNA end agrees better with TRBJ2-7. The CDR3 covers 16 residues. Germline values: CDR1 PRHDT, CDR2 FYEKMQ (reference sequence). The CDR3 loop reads CASSLGPGGVRYEQYF. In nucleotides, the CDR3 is TGTGCCAGCAGCTTAGGCCCAGGCGGGGTAAGGTACGAGCAGTACTTC.

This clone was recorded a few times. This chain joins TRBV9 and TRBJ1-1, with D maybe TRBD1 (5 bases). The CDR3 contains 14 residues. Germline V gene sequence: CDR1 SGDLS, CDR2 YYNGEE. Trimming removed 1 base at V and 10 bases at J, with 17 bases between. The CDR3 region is CASSVQPTGSRAFF. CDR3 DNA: TGTGCCAGCAGCGTACAACCCACAGGCAGTCGAGCTTTCTTT.